This T cell receptor beta chain was identified in a study of blood T cell repertoires in COVID-19. Study information: Acute and convalescent COVID-19 specimens originated in the United States, Italy and Spain.

Germline loops: CDR1 LNHNV, CDR2 YYDKDF (reference sequence). The CDR3 is made up of 13 amino acids. V was shortened by 6 bases and J by 1 base, with 9 bases between the two germline ends. As processed by the authors: Estimation of nucleated cell counts relied on the amplification of reference gene primers. Libraries were prepared by immunoSEQ multiplex PCR; TCRdb keeps only in-frame clonotypes and omits some of them. The D gene and trimming were derived from the DNA, and the V and J assignments and clone size from that table. This sample has some 200,000 clones, with approximately 88% found just once.

Sequenced input: PBMCs or T cells enriched from blood (not recorded which). This chain links TRBV15 with TRBJ1-1; D uncertain. The origin of this receptor is a young woman who had recovered from COVID-19. CDR3 protein: CATSSHGNTEAFF. The DNA for the CDR3 is TGTGCCACCAGTTCTCACGGGAACACTGAAGCTTTCTTT.